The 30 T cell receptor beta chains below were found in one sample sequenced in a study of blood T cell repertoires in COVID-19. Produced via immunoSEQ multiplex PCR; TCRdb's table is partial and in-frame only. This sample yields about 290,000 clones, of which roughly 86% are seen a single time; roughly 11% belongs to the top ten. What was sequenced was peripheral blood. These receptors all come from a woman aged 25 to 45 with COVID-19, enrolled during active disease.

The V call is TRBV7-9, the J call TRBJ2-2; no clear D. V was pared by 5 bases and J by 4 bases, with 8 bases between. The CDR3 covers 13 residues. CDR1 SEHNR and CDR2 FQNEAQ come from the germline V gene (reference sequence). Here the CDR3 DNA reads TGTGCCAGCAGCCACACGATCACCGGGGAGCTGTTTTTT. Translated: CASSHTITGELFF.

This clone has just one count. CDR3 amino acids: CASSGSGGGQETQYF. As DNA, the CDR3 is TGTGCCAGCAGCGGTAGCGGGGGAGGCCAAGAGACCCAGTACTTC. The V gene is TRBV5-4, the J gene TRBJ2-5, with 9 bases identical to TRBD2. There are 15 residues in the CDR3. Germline trimming cut 4 bases from V and 1 base from J; bases unmatched to any gene: 5. The germline CDR1 and CDR2 sequences are SGHNT and YYREEE (reference sequence).

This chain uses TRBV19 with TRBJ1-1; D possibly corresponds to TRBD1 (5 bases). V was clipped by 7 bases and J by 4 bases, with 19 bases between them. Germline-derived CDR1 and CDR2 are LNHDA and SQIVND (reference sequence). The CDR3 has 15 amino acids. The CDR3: CASTARAQGGTEAFF. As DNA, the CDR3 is TGTGCCAGTACCGCCAGGGCGCAGGGAGGCACTGAAGCTTTCTTT.

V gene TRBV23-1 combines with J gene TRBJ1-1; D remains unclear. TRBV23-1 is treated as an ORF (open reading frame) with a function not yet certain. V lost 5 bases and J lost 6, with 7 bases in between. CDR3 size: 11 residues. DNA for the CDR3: TGCGCCAGCAGTGAGGCCTCTGAAGCTTTCTTT. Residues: CASSEASEAFF.

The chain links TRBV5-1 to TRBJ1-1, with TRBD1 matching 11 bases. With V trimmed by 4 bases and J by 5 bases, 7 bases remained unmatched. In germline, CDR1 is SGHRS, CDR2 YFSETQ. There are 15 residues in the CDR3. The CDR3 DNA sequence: TGCGCCAGCAGCAGTCGGACAGGGGGCGATACTGAAGCTTTCTTT. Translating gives CASSSRTGGDTEAFF.

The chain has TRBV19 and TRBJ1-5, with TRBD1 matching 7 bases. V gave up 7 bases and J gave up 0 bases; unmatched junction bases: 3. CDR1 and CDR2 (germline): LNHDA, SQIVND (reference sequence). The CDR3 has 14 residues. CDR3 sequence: CASTGGFSNQPQHF. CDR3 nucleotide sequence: TGTGCCAGTACAGGGGGATTTAGCAATCAGCCCCAGCATTTT.

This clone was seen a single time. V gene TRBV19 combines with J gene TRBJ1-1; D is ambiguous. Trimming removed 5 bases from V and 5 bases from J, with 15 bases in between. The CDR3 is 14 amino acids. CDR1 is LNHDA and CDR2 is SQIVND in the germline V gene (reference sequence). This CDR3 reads CASSPREVGTEAFF. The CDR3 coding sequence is TGTGCCAGTAGTCCGCGGGAGGTGGGGACTGAAGCTTTCTTT. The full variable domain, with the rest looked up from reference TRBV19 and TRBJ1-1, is DGGITQSPKYLFRKEGQNVTLSCEQNLNHDAMYWYRQDPGQGLRLIYYSQIVNDFQKGDIAEGYSVSREKKESFPLTVTSAQKNPTAFYLCASSPREVGTEAFFGQGTRLTVV.

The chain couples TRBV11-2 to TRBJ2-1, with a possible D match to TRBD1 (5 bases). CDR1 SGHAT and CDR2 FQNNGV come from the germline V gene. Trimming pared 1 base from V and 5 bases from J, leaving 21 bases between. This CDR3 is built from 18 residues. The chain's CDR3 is CASSLGPGYLILNNEQFF. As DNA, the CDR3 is TGTGCCAGCAGCTTAGGACCAGGGTACCTCATCCTTAACAATGAGCAGTTCTTC.

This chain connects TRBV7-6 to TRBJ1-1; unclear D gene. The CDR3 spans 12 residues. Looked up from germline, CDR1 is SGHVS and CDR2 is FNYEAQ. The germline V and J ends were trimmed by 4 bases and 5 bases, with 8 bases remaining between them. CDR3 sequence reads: CASSSPMTEAFF. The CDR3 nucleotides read TGTGCCAGCAGCTCCCCCATGACTGAAGCTTTCTTT.

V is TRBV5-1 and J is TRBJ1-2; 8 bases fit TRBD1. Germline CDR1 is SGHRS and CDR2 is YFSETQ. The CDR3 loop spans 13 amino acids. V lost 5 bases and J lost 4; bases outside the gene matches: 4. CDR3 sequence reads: CASRPTGGYGYTF. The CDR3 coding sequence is TGCGCCAGCAGACCTACAGGGGGCTATGGCTACACCTTC.

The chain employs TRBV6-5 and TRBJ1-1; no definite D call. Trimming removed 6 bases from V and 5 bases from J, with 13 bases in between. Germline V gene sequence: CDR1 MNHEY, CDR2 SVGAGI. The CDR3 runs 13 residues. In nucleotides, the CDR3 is TGTGCCAGCAGCCTCGCCCCGGAGACTGAAGCTTTCTTT. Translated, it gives CASSLAPETEAFF.

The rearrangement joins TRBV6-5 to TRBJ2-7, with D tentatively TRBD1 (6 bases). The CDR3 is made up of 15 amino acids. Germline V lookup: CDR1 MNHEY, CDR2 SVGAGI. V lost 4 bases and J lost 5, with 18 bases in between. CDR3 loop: CASSSLGASMDEQYF. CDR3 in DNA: TGTGCCAGCAGTTCCCTGGGGGCGTCTATGGACGAGCAGTACTTC.

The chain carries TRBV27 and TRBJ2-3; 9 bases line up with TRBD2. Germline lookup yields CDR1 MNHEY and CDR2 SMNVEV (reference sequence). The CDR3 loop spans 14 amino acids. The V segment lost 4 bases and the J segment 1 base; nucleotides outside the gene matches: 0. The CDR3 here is CASSSSGGTDTQYF. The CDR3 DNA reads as TGTGCCAGCAGTTCTAGCGGGGGCACAGATACGCAGTATTTT.

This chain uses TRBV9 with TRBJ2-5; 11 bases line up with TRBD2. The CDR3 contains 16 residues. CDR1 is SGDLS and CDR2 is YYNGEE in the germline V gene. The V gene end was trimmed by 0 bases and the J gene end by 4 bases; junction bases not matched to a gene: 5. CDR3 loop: CASSVVAGGPGETQYF. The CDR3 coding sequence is TGTGCCAGCAGCGTAGTAGCGGGGGGGCCGGGAGAGACCCAGTACTTC.

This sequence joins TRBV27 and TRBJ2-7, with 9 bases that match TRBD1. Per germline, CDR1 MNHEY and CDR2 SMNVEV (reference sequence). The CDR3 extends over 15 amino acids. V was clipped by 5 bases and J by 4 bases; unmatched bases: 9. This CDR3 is CASSGVGTGHYEQYF. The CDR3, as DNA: TGTGCCAGCAGTGGGGTAGGGACAGGGCATTACGAGCAGTACTTC.

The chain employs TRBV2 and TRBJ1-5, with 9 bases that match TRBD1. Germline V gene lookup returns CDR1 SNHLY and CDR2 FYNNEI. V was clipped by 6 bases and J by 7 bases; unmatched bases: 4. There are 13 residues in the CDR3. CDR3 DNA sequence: TGTGCCAGCAGGGGACAGGGAGGGCAGCCCCAGCATTTT. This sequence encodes CASRGQGGQPQHF.

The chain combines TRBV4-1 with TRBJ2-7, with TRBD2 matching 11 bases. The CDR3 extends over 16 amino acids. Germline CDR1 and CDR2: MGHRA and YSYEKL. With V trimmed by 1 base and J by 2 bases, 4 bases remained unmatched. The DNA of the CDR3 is TGCGCCAGCAGCCAAGTGGTAGCGGGGGGGCCCTACGAGCAGTACTTC. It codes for CASSQVVAGGPYEQYF.

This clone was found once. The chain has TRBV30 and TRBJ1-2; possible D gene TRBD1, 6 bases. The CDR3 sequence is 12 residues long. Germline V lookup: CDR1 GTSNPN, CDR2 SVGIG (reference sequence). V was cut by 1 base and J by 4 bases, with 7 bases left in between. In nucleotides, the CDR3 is TGTGCCTGGAGTGCAGGGGTCTATGGCTACACCTTC. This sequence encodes CAWSAGVYGYTF.

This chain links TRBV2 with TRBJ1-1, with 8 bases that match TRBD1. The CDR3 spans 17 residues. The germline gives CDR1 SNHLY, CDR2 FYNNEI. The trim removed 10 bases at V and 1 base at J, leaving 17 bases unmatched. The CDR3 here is CATPRDGTGLKNTEAFF. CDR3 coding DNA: TGTGCCACCCCTCGGGACGGGACAGGCTTAAAGAACACTGAAGCTTTCTTT.

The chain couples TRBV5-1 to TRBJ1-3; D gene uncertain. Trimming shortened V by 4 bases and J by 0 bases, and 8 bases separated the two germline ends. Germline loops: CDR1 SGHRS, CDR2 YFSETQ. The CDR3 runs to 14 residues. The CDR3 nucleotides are TGCGCCAGCAGCACCGCTAGCTCTGGAAACACCATATATTTT. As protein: CASSTASSGNTIYF.

As DNA, the CDR3 is TGTGCCAGCAGCTACAATGGACAGAACACTGAAGCTTTCTTT. This sequence encodes CASSYNGQNTEAFF. The V gene is TRBV5-4, the J gene TRBJ1-1, with TRBD1 as a possible D gene (5 bases). This CDR3 comprises 14 residues. Germline V gene lookup returns CDR1 SGHNT and CDR2 YYREEE (reference sequence). Trimming took 3 bases from V and 1 from J, leaving 10 bases between them.

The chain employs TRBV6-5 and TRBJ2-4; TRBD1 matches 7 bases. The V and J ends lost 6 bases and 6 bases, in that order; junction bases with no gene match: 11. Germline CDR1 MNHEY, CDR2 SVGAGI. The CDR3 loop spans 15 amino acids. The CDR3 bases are TGTGCCAGCAGACCCCAACAGGGGAGCGGAAACATTCAGTACTTC. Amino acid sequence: CASRPQQGSGNIQYF.

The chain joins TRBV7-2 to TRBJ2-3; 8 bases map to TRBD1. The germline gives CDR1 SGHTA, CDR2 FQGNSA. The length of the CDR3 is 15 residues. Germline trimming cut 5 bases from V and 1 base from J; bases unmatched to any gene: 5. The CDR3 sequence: CASSPQTGGTDTQYF. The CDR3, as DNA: TGTGCCAGCAGCCCACAGACAGGGGGCACAGATACGCAGTATTTT.

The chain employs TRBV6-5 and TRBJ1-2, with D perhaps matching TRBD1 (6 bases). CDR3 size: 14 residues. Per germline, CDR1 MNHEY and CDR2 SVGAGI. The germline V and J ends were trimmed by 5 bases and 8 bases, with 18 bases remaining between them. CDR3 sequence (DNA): TGTGCCAGCAGTATCTCAGGGGCCTCCTTCGGCTACACCTTC. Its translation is CASSISGASFGYTF.

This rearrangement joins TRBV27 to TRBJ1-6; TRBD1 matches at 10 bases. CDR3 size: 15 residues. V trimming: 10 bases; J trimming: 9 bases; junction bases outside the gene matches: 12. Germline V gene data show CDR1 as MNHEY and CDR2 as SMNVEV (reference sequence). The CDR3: CATVGTGERVSPLHF. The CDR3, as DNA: TGTGCCACCGTCGGGACAGGGGAAAGAGTTTCACCCCTCCACTTT.

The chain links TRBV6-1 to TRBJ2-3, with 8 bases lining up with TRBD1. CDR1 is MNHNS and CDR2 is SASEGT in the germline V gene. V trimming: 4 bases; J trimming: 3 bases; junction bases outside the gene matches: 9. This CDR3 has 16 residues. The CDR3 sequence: CASSVSGGVYTDTQYF. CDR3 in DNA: TGTGCCAGCAGTGTATCAGGGGGCGTCTATACAGATACGCAGTATTTT.

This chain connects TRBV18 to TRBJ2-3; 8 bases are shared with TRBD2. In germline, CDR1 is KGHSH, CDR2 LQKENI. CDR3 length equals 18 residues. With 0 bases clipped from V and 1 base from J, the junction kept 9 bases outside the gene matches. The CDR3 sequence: CASSPPQIRAGGTDTQYF. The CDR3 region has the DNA TGTGCCAGCTCACCACCCCAGATTCGAGCGGGGGGCACAGATACGCAGTATTTT.

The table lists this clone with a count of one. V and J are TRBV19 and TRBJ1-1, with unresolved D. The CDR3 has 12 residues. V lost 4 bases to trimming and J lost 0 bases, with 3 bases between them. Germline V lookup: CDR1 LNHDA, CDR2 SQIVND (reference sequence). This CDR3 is CASSTVNTEAFF. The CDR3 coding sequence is TGTGCCAGTAGTACAGTGAACACTGAAGCTTTCTTT.

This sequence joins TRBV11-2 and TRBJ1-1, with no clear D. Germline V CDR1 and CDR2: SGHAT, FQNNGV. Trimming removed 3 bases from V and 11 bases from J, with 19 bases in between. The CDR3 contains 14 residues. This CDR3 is CASSFPRDFKGAFF. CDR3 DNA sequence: TGTGCCAGCAGCTTCCCCCGGGATTTCAAAGGGGCTTTCTTT.

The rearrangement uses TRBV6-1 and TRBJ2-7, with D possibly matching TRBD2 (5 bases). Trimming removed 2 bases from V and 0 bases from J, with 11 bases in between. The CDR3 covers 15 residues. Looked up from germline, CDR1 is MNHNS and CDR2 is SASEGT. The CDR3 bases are TGTGCCAGCAGTGAATTGCGGGCTAGCTCCTACGAGCAGTACTTC. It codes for CASSELRASSYEQYF.